This is a list of T cell receptor beta chains from one sample in a study of T cell repertoires in cytomegalovirus infection. Their cognate antigens are unknown. MiXCR was run by TCRdb on the reads, yielding one entry per CDR3 protein. The data hold some 220,000 distinct CDR3 sequences, with 30% to 45% observed a single time. Source: CD8+ T cells from cultured PBMCs, taken from culture after CMV antigen stimulation. Every receptor here comes from a human donor in good health (CMV status not recorded). Some clones in this sample may be carry-over from other donors' samples. Each CDR3 is given with its conserved first and last residue. D genes are given only for firm matches. Where a row states a size, it is once, few, many or the class of an expanded clone; other rows omit it.

>-|TRBJ1-4|-|14|TRBV2
CASSESQGWEKLFF
TGTGCCAGCAGTGAATCCCAGGGCTGGGAAAAACTGTTTTTT
>TRBD1|TRBJ2-7|-|13|TRBV20-1
CSAGGTGIAEQYF
TGCAGTGCCGGGGGGACAGGGATAGCCGAGCAGTACTTC
>-|TRBJ1-2|-|17|TRBV7-9
CASSSRAAGRNVAGYTF
TGTGCCAGCAGCAGCCGGGCGGCAGGGAGGAACGTCGCTGGCTACACCTTC
>TRBD2|TRBJ2-2|-|22|TRBV5-6
CASSLAQGTTASGERATGELFF
TGTGCCAGCAGCTTAGCGCAGGGTACCACGGCTAGCGGGGAGCGGGCCACCGGGGAGCTGTTTTTT
>TRBD1|TRBJ1-2|-|13|TRBV2
CATLRGQSYGYTF
TGTGCCACCCTCCGGGGACAGTCCTATGGCTACACCTTC
>TRBD2|TRBJ2-1|-|14|TRBV27
CASSPGLAGNEQFF
TGTGCCAGCAGTCCCGGACTAGCGGGGAATGAGCAGTTCTTC
>-|TRBJ2-7|few|15|TRBV28
CASSFPAEGTYEQYF
TGTGCCAGCAGTTTTCCGGCAGAGGGAACCTACGAGCAGTACTTC
>-|TRBJ1-2|-|13|TRBV29-1
CSVEDRVRYGYTF
TGCAGCGTTGAAGATCGGGTTCGCTATGGCTACACCTTC
>TRBD2|TRBJ2-3|few|21|TRBV7-6
CASSGIRLANYASDSTDTQYF
TGTGCCAGCAGCGGAATACGACTAGCCAACTATGCTTCAGATTCCACAGATACGCAGTATTTT
>TRBD1|TRBJ2-5|-|14|TRBV7-9
CASSPRDSQETQYF
TGTGCCAGCAGTCCAAGGGACAGCCAAGAGACCCAGTACTTC
>TRBD1|TRBJ1-6|few|16|TRBV6-6
CASSPDRGTYNSPLHF
TGTGCCAGCAGCCCGGACAGGGGGACCTATAATTCACCCCTCCACTTT
>-|TRBJ2-7|many|14|TRBV7-9
CASSSVILAYEQYF
TGTGCCAGCAGCTCTGTCATCCTGGCCTACGAGCAGTACTTC
>-|TRBJ2-7|-|13|TRBV14
CASSQVQGAEQYF
TGTGCCAGCAGCCAAGTACAGGGAGCCGAGCAGTACTTC
>TRBD1|TRBJ2-1|-|15|TRBV5-1
CASSLDGTGNNEQFF
TGCGCCAGCAGCTTGGACGGGACAGGGAACAATGAGCAGTTCTTC
>TRBD1|TRBJ1-5|-|15|TRBV27
CASSEATGYNQPQHF
TGTGCCAGCAGCGAAGCGACAGGGTATAATCAGCCCCAGCATTTT
>-|TRBJ2-3|many|15|TRBV7-6
CASSLRHRRADTQYF
TGTGCCAGCAGTCTCCGGCACAGGAGGGCAGATACGCAGTATTTT
>-|TRBJ2-2|-|14|TRBV11-2
CASSLGGLVGELFF
TGTGCCAGCAGCTTGGGGGGGCTCGTCGGGGAGCTGTTTTTT
>-|TRBJ1-5|-|15|TRBV6-5
CASSYEQGSNQPQHF
TGTGCCAGCAGTTACGAACAGGGATCCAATCAGCCCCAGCATTTT
>-|TRBJ2-5|many|15|TRBV19
CASSIDPGAQETQYF
TGTGCCAGTAGTATAGATCCGGGAGCCCAAGAGACCCAGTACTTC
>TRBD2|TRBJ2-1|-|17|TRBV7-2
CASSLGTSAPLVNEQFF
TGTGCCAGCAGCCTGGGGACTAGCGCACCCTTAGTCAATGAGCAGTTCTTC
>-|TRBJ1-2|-|15|TRBV7-9
CASSLDGGPSYGYTF
TGTGCCAGCAGCTTAGACGGCGGCCCCTCCTATGGCTACACCTTC
>TRBD2|TRBJ2-3|-|15|TRBV7-9
CASSSERGPTDTQYF
TGTGCCAGCAGCTCTGAGCGGGGGCCCACAGATACGCAGTATTTT
>-|TRBJ2-3|-|16|TRBV20-1
CSAILWGLASTDTQYF
TGCAGTGCGATCCTTTGGGGGTTAGCTAGCACAGATACGCAGTATTTT
>TRBD2|TRBJ2-1|-|18|TRBV4-2
CASSQETSGSNNYNEQFF
TGTGCCAGCAGCCAAGAAACTAGCGGGAGTAACAACTACAATGAGCAGTTCTTC
>-|TRBJ2-3|-|13|TRBV11-2
CASSLVPGDTQYF
TGTGCCAGCAGCTTAGTACCAGGAGATACGCAGTATTTT
>TRBD1|TRBJ1-4|few|16|TRBV7-9
CASSSSDRGTNEKLFF
TGTGCCAGCAGCTCCTCCGACAGGGGAACTAATGAAAAACTGTTTTTT
>-|TRBJ2-3|-|16|TRBV2
CASSEETSGTTDTQYF
TGTGCCAGCAGTGAAGAAACTAGTGGGACCACAGATACGCAGTATTTT
>TRBD2|TRBJ2-1|-|16|TRBV7-6
CASSPLAGYSYNEQFF
TGTGCCAGCAGCCCCCTAGCGGGATACTCCTACAATGAGCAGTTCTTC
>-|TRBJ1-5|-|17|TRBV28
CASRRDATGLSNQPQHF
TGTGCCAGCAGACGCGACGCCACAGGGTTGTCAAATCAGCCCCAGCATTTT
>TRBD2|TRBJ2-1|once|15|TRBV30
CAWRAGLAAYNEQFF
TGTGCCTGGAGAGCGGGACTAGCGGCCTACAATGAGCAGTTCTTC
>TRBD1|TRBJ2-7|-|15|TRBV7-6
CASSPGQGLNYEQYF
TGTGCCAGCAGCCCTGGACAGGGTTTAAACTACGAGCAGTACTTC
>TRBD1|TRBJ1-5|-|16|TRBV7-6
CASSLGGTGGEQPQHF
TGTGCCAGCAGCTTAGGAGGGACAGGGGGTGAACAGCCCCAGCATTTT
>-|TRBJ2-3|-|11|TRBV18
CASSPGNYRYF
TGTGCCAGCTCACCTGGAAATTATCGGTATTTT
>-|TRBJ2-7|-|15|TRBV6-1
CASSLTLWGSYEQYF
TGTGCCAGCAGTTTGACCCTATGGGGCTCCTACGAGCAGTACTTC
>-|TRBJ2-7|once|14|TRBV20-1
CSARDRSVGYEQYF
TGCAGTGCTAGAGATAGGTCGGTTGGCTACGAGCAGTACTTC
>-|TRBJ2-5|few|14|TRBV7-9
CASSSGRAQETQYF
TGTGCCAGCAGCTCCGGGCGAGCTCAAGAGACCCAGTACTTC
>TRBD2|TRBJ2-3|-|20|TRBV5-4
CASSFTVGRERTPSTDTQYF
TGTGCCAGCAGCTTTACGGTGGGGCGGGAGAGAACCCCTAGCACAGATACGCAGTATTTT
>TRBD2|TRBJ2-7|few|16|TRBV4-2
CASSQELAGGNYEQYF
TGTGCCAGCAGCCAAGAACTAGCGGGAGGGAATTACGAGCAGTACTTC
>-|TRBJ2-7|-|13|TRBV9
CASSVNGAREQYF
TGTGCCAGCAGCGTTAACGGGGCGAGGGAGCAGTACTTC
>-|TRBJ2-7|-|14|TRBV5-1
CASSLVKGTNEQYF
TGCGCCAGCAGCTTGGTAAAGGGTACCAACGAGCAGTACTTC
>-|TRBJ2-5|few|13|TRBV12-3/TRBV12-4
CASTRNQQETQYF
TGTGCCAGCACCCGTAACCAGCAAGAGACCCAGTACTTC
>TRBD2|TRBJ2-2|many|16|TRBV7-3
CASSPRLALNTGELFF
TGTGCCAGCAGTCCCCGACTAGCGTTGAACACCGGGGAGCTGTTTTTT
>-|TRBJ1-1|-|14|TRBV20-1
CSARSGQRNTEAFF
TGCAGTGCTAGATCAGGACAGAGGAACACTGAAGCTTTCTTT
>-|TRBJ1-5|-|17|TRBV6-1
CASSDPLEGMDNQPQHF
TGTGCCAGCAGTGACCCTCTTGAAGGGATGGACAATCAGCCCCAGCATTTT
>-|TRBJ2-1|-|16|TRBV29-1
CSVEGSDFFSYNEQFF
TGCAGCGTTGAGGGATCAGACTTCTTCTCCTACAATGAGCAGTTCTTC
>-|TRBJ2-7|-|12|TRBV10-3
CAITTESYEQYF
TGTGCCATTACAACGGAATCCTACGAGCAGTACTTC
>TRBD1|TRBJ1-4|-|17|TRBV7-6
CASSLALRTGDNEKLFF
TGTGCCAGCAGCTTAGCGTTGAGGACAGGGGATAATGAAAAACTGTTTTTT
>-|TRBJ2-3|once|20|TRBV2
CASSEVEAGEGEAYTDTQYF
TGTGCCAGCAGTGAAGTGGAGGCAGGGGAGGGGGAGGCCTACACAGATACGCAGTATTTT
>TRBD2|TRBJ2-7|many|17|TRBV7-9
CASSLGEREGRGYEQYF
TGTGCCAGCAGCTTAGGGGAGCGGGAGGGCCGGGGCTACGAGCAGTACTTC
>-|TRBJ2-2|few|11|TRBV7-8
CASSSPGELFF
TGTGCCAGCAGCTCCCCCGGGGAGCTGTTTTTT
>TRBD2|TRBJ2-7|-|15|TRBV7-2
CASSSPEGGYYEQYF
TGTGCCAGCAGCTCCCCGGAGGGAGGGTACTACGAGCAGTACTTC
>-|TRBJ1-1|-|16|TRBV12-3/TRBV12-4
CASSSGRRQPNTEAFF
TGTGCCAGCAGTTCGGGACGAAGACAGCCGAACACTGAAGCTTTCTTT
>TRBD2|TRBJ2-7|-|15|TRBV23-1
CASGRRSGSFHEQYF
TGCGCCAGCGGCCGCCGGAGCGGGAGTTTCCACGAGCAGTACTTC